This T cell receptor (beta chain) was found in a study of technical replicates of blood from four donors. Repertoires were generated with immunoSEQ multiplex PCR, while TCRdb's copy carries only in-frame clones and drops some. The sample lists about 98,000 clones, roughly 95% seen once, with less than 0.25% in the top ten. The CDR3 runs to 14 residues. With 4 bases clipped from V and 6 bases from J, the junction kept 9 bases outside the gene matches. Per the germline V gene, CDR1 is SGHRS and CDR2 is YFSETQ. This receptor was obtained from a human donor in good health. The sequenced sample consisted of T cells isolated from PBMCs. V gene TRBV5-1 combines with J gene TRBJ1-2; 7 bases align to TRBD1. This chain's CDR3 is CASSHGLTGNGYTF. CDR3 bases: TGCGCCAGCAGCCATGGTTTGACAGGGAATGGCTACACCTTC.